This T cell receptor (beta chain) was profiled in a study of CD8+ T cells in alopecia areata. Study results and limitations: TCR sharing across patients was less clear than in mice, possibly HLA-related. Higher clonality than in normal scalp was seen in lesional scalp, especially alopecia totalis/universalis.

As for this clone: What it binds is unknown.

Following RNA extraction, reverse transcription yielded cDNA that acted as the sequencing template. The table came from immunoSEQ multiplex PCR; TCRdb's copy has only in-frame clones and leaves some out. The sample carries about 210,000 clones, less than 45% recorded once. This CDR3 has 16 residues. CDR1 and CDR2 (germline): SGHRS, YFSETQ. The junction had 14 bases not matched to a gene; V was cut back by 0 bases and J by 11 bases. Treatment in this sample: oral pan-JAK inhibitor, 5-10 mg twice daily. J is TRBJ1-2 and V is TRBV5-1, with 9 bases fitting TRBD1. The sequenced sample was CD4+ T cells sorted from blood, obtained at approximately week 31, from a patient treated with tofacitinib. The source of this sequence is a human donor with alopecia areata. Written as DNA, the CDR3 is TGCGCCAGCAGCTTGGTGGGGGGACAGGGACTTCCGCTGTACACCTTC. Translated: CASSLVGGQGLPLYTF.